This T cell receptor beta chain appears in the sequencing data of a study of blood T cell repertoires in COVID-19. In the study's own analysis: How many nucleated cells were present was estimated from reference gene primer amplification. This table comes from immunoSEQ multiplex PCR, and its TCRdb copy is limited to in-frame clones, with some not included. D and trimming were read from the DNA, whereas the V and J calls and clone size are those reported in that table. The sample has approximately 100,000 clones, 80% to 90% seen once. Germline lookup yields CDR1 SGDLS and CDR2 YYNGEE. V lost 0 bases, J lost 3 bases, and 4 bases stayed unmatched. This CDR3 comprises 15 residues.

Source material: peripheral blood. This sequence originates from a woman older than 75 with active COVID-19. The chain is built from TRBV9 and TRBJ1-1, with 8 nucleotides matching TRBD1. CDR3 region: CASSVEDREDTEAFF. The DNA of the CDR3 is TGTGCCAGCAGCGTAGAGGACAGGGAAGACACTGAAGCTTTCTTT.